Listed below are T cell receptor beta chains from one sample, sequenced in a study of regulatory T cells in long-lasting Graves disease. TCRdb reanalysed the multiplex PCR reads using MiXCR and keeps one entry per CDR3 protein. The sample has around 460,000 distinct CDR3 sequences, roughly 21% seen once. Sequencing used peripheral blood mononuclear cells (PBMCs), obtained when the disease was refractory, from a patient treated with antithyroid drugs. The source is a female donor with Graves disease. CDR3s include the opening cysteine and the closing phenylalanine or tryptophan. A D gene is named only where the DNA matches it firmly. The size entry is marked missing in some rows and otherwise reads once, few, many or a size class.

d_gene: -; abundance: -; v_gene: TRBV5-6; j_gene: TRBJ2-1; CDR3nt: TGTGCCAGCAGTCCCGGGCCCAATGAGCAGTTCTTC; CDR3aa: CASSPGPNEQFF
d_gene: -; abundance: many; v_gene: TRBV11-2; j_gene: TRBJ2-7; CDR3nt: TGTGCCAGCAGCCGAGGGGGGACCCACGAGCAGTACTTC; CDR3aa: CASSRGGTHEQYF
d_gene: -; abundance: few; v_gene: TRBV12-3/TRBV12-4; j_gene: TRBJ2-3; CDR3nt: TGTGCCAGCAGTCCACCGAAAGATACGCAGTATTTT; CDR3aa: CASSPPKDTQYF
d_gene: TRBD1; abundance: -; v_gene: TRBV2; j_gene: TRBJ2-1; CDR3nt: TGTGCCAGCGGCGGACAGGCGTCATACAATGAGCAGTTCTTC; CDR3aa: CASGGQASYNEQFF
d_gene: TRBD1; abundance: many; v_gene: TRBV28; j_gene: TRBJ1-2; CDR3nt: TGTGCCAGCAGTTTATCCCGGACAGGGGCTAACTATGGCTACACCTTC; CDR3aa: CASSLSRTGANYGYTF
d_gene: -; abundance: many; v_gene: TRBV6-1; j_gene: TRBJ2-7; CDR3nt: TGTGCCAGCAGTGAACTGGCCTACGAGCAGTACTTC; CDR3aa: CASSELAYEQYF
d_gene: TRBD1; abundance: once; v_gene: TRBV24-1; j_gene: TRBJ2-5; CDR3nt: TGTGCCACCAGTGACTTACAGGGGGACCAAGAGACCCAGTACTTC; CDR3aa: CATSDLQGDQETQYF
d_gene: -; abundance: -; v_gene: TRBV7-9; j_gene: TRBJ1-1; CDR3nt: TGTGCCAGCAGCTCAGGGATGGGTAACACTGAAGCTTTCTTT; CDR3aa: CASSSGMGNTEAFF
d_gene: TRBD2; abundance: -; v_gene: TRBV7-8; j_gene: TRBJ2-7; CDR3nt: TGTGCCAGCAGCTTAGATCAAGCGGGAGGGATATACGAGCAGTACTTC; CDR3aa: CASSLDQAGGIYEQYF
d_gene: -; abundance: many; v_gene: TRBV28; j_gene: TRBJ1-4; CDR3nt: TGTGCCAGCAGTCTGCGGAGTTGGGATGAAAAACTGTTTTTT; CDR3aa: CASSLRSWDEKLFF
d_gene: -; abundance: -; v_gene: TRBV7-9; j_gene: TRBJ2-1; CDR3nt: TGTGCCAGCAGCTTGCCCGGGACTGGATACAATGAGCAGTTCTTC; CDR3aa: CASSLPGTGYNEQFF
d_gene: TRBD2; abundance: many; v_gene: TRBV7-2; j_gene: TRBJ2-4; CDR3nt: TGTGCCAGCAGCTTAGCGCCGCAGACTAGCGGGAGGGCCGGGAACATTCAGTACTTC; CDR3aa: CASSLAPQTSGRAGNIQYF
d_gene: -; abundance: many; v_gene: TRBV6-1; j_gene: TRBJ1-4; CDR3nt: TGTGCCAGCAGAATGACAGGACATTCTGAAAAACTGTTTTTT; CDR3aa: CASRMTGHSEKLFF
d_gene: -; abundance: many; v_gene: TRBV13; j_gene: TRBJ2-5; CDR3nt: TGTGCCAGCAGCTTAGGAGGACGGATCTTCCAAGAGACCCAGTACTTC; CDR3aa: CASSLGGRIFQETQYF
d_gene: -; abundance: few; v_gene: TRBV9; j_gene: TRBJ2-5; CDR3nt: TGTGCCAGCAGCGTAGCTGGGGGGTTCCAAGAGACCCAGTACTTC; CDR3aa: CASSVAGGFQETQYF
d_gene: TRBD1; abundance: few; v_gene: TRBV12-3/TRBV12-4; j_gene: TRBJ2-3; CDR3nt: TGTGCCAGCAGTGGGGACAGGAGCACAGATACGCAGTATTTT; CDR3aa: CASSGDRSTDTQYF
d_gene: -; abundance: many; v_gene: TRBV2; j_gene: TRBJ1-6; CDR3nt: TGTGCCAGCAGTGTCCTACTTGATTCACCCCTCCACTTT; CDR3aa: CASSVLLDSPLHF
d_gene: -; abundance: -; v_gene: TRBV12-3/TRBV12-4; j_gene: TRBJ2-3; CDR3nt: TGTGCCAGCAGTTTCGAAGGAGATACGCAGTATTTT; CDR3aa: CASSFEGDTQYF
d_gene: TRBD1; abundance: many; v_gene: TRBV7-9; j_gene: TRBJ1-2; CDR3nt: TGTGCCAGCAGCGGGGGACAGCTGAACTATGGCTACACCTTC; CDR3aa: CASSGGQLNYGYTF
d_gene: TRBD1; abundance: -; v_gene: TRBV4-1; j_gene: TRBJ1-6; CDR3nt: TGCGCCAGCAGCCAGTTAGGGACAGGGCTTATCAACCTCCACTTT; CDR3aa: CASSQLGTGLINLHF
d_gene: -; abundance: -; v_gene: TRBV9; j_gene: TRBJ2-1; CDR3nt: TGTGCCAGCAGCGAGACCGGGGGTCAATACAATGAGCAGTTCTTC; CDR3aa: CASSETGGQYNEQFF
d_gene: -; abundance: many; v_gene: TRBV11-2; j_gene: TRBJ1-5; CDR3nt: TGTGCCAGCAGCTTAGGTTTGAATCGCAATCAGCCCCAGCATTTT; CDR3aa: CASSLGLNRNQPQHF
d_gene: TRBD1; abundance: few; v_gene: TRBV7-9; j_gene: TRBJ1-1; CDR3nt: TGTGCCAGCAGCCCTAACCCCGGGACAGGGTACACTGAAGCTTTCTTT; CDR3aa: CASSPNPGTGYTEAFF
d_gene: -; abundance: few; v_gene: TRBV25-1; j_gene: TRBJ1-2; CDR3nt: TGTGCCACGTACGGAACAGGGCTCTCTAGCTATGGCTACACCTTC; CDR3aa: CATYGTGLSSYGYTF
d_gene: TRBD2; abundance: -; v_gene: TRBV29-1; j_gene: TRBJ2-7; CDR3nt: TGCAGCGTGGGGACTAGCGGGTATAGCTCCTACGAGCAGTACTTC; CDR3aa: CSVGTSGYSSYEQYF
d_gene: TRBD2; abundance: many; v_gene: TRBV7-6; j_gene: TRBJ2-5; CDR3nt: TGTGCCAGCAGCTTAATAAGGGGCGGGAGGGCCATAGAGACCCAGTACTTC; CDR3aa: CASSLIRGGRAIETQYF
d_gene: -; abundance: -; v_gene: TRBV5-1; j_gene: TRBJ1-5; CDR3nt: TGCGCCAGCAGCTTGGGAGGGGATTATTGGCCCCAGCATTTT; CDR3aa: CASSLGGDYWPQHF
d_gene: TRBD2; abundance: few; v_gene: TRBV12-3/TRBV12-4; j_gene: TRBJ2-2; CDR3nt: TGTGCCAGCATTCAGAGCGGGAGGGCCGCCGGGGAGCTGTTTTTT; CDR3aa: CASIQSGRAAGELFF
d_gene: -; abundance: -; v_gene: TRBV24-1; j_gene: TRBJ2-3; CDR3nt: TGTGCCACCAGTGATTTTAAAAGCCAGCCCCAGTATTTT; CDR3aa: CATSDFKSQPQYF
d_gene: TRBD2; abundance: many; v_gene: TRBV28; j_gene: TRBJ2-5; CDR3nt: TGTGCCAGCAGTGCGGGACTAGCGGGAGTCCTCCAAGAGACCCAGTACTTC; CDR3aa: CASSAGLAGVLQETQYF
d_gene: -; abundance: few; v_gene: TRBV19; j_gene: TRBJ1-5; CDR3nt: TGTGCCAGTAGTATGGCAACGACCATAAATCAGCCCCAGCATTTT; CDR3aa: CASSMATTINQPQHF
d_gene: -; abundance: many; v_gene: TRBV20-1; j_gene: TRBJ1-2; CDR3nt: TGCAGTGCTCATCCCTTCGATGGCTACACCTTC; CDR3aa: CSAHPFDGYTF
d_gene: -; abundance: few; v_gene: TRBV11-2; j_gene: TRBJ2-1; CDR3nt: TGTGCCAGCAGCCTCCCCGGGCCCAATACGGGGCAGTTCTTC; CDR3aa: CASSLPGPNTGQFF
d_gene: TRBD1; abundance: many; v_gene: TRBV28; j_gene: TRBJ2-5; CDR3nt: TGTGCCAGCAGTTTATGCAAGAGGGGGCGAGGAGAGACCCAGTACTTC; CDR3aa: CASSLCKRGRGETQYF
d_gene: TRBD1; abundance: many; v_gene: TRBV5-1; j_gene: TRBJ2-7; CDR3nt: TGTGCCAGCAGTTCCGGGACAGACTACGAGCAGTACTTC; CDR3aa: CASSSGTDYEQYF
d_gene: -; abundance: -; v_gene: TRBV6-2/TRBV6-3; j_gene: TRBJ1-2; CDR3nt: TGTGCCAGCAGTTCGGGACCTGCGAGGGGCTACACCTTC; CDR3aa: CASSSGPARGYTF